This TCR beta chain was observed in a study of blood T cell repertoires in COVID-19. Study-level information: Samples of COVID-19 (acute and convalescent) were obtained from the United States, Italy and Spain. The cDNA or gDNA used as material had been derived from T cells, B-cell-depleted T cells, or PBMCs.

In the study's own analysis: Reference gene primers were amplified, and this amplification served to estimate nucleated cell counts. This table comes from immunoSEQ multiplex PCR, and its TCRdb copy is limited to in-frame clones, with some not included. From that table come the V and J calls and clone size; the DNA was used to work out D and trimming. The sample consists of fewer than 200,000 clones, approximately 90% of them appearing once. Sequenced material: peripheral blood. This sequence was found in a woman aged 60 to 75 who had recovered from COVID-19.

CDR3 sequence reads: CASGSTGVSYGYTF. The CDR3 DNA reads as TGTGCCAGCGGCTCGACAGGGGTCTCTTATGGCTACACCTTC. The chain couples TRBV27 to TRBJ1-2; 8 bases map to TRBD1. CDR3 length equals 14 residues. Trimming removed 8 bases from V and 5 bases from J; junction bases left unmatched: 10. Germline V gives CDR1 MNHEY, CDR2 SMNVEV (reference sequence).